The 23 T cell receptor beta chains below come from one sample, sequenced in a study of Graves' ophthalmopathy and Graves' hyperthyroidism. RNA transcripts served as template for amplifying TCR beta CDR3 sequences. First-round RT-PCR with HTBI primers preceded a second-round multiplex PCR. TCRdb used MiXCR to reprocess the multiplex PCR reads, holding one entry per CDR3 protein. The table lists about 500,000 distinct CDR3 sequences, roughly 40% of them singletons. The sample taken for sequencing was peripheral blood or thyroid tissue (not recorded which). The receptors originated from an adult man with Graves' hyperthyroidism.

V is TRBV7-3 and J is TRBJ1-1; D call uncertain. Germline V gives CDR1 SGHTA, CDR2 FQGTGA. Trimming shortened V by 5 bases and J by 3 bases, and 13 bases separated the two germline ends. The CDR3 is 14 residues long. The CDR3 loop is CASSIMDGYTEAFF. CDR3 sequence (DNA): TGTGCCAGCAGCATCATGGACGGATACACTGAAGCTTTCTTT.

The chain has TRBV18 and TRBJ2-5; 11 bases fit TRBD1. V gave up 3 bases and J gave up 3 bases; unmatched junction bases: 3. Germline V gene data show CDR1 as KGHSH and CDR2 as LQKENI. This CDR3 contains 15 residues. CDR3 protein: CASSPWGQGEETQYF. In nucleotides, the CDR3 is TGTGCCAGCTCACCCTGGGGACAGGGGGAAGAGACCCAGTACTTC.

A word on this clonotype: One base away lies a much larger clone, so this may be a sequencing read error. This chain joins TRBV19 and TRBJ1-1, with TRBD1 matching 9 bases. The CDR3 extends over 14 amino acids. CDR1 and CDR2 from the germline V gene are LNHDA and SQIVND (reference sequence). CDR3 in DNA: TGTGCCAGTAGTATCCGTACAGGGGGCACTGGAGCTTTCTTT. This encodes CASSIRTGGTGAFF.

This clonotype has ten or more counts. The chain combines TRBV29-1 with TRBJ2-2; 11 nucleotides line up with TRBD1. CDR3 length: 15 amino acids. Germline assignment: CDR1 SQVTM and CDR2 ANQGSEA. Germline trimming cut 3 bases from V and 3 bases from J; bases unmatched to any gene: 3. The CDR3 reads CSVDGTGGYTGELFF. In DNA, the CDR3 is TGCAGCGTTGACGGGACAGGGGGGTACACCGGGGAGCTGTTTTTT.

The rearrangement joins TRBV19 to TRBJ2-2; D might be TRBD1 (6 bases). V was trimmed by 4 bases and J by 0 bases, leaving 12 bases between them. CDR3 size: 16 residues. Looked up from germline, CDR1 is LNHDA and CDR2 is SQIVND (reference sequence). CDR3 residues: CASSTPGDTNTGELFF. The CDR3 bases are TGTGCCAGTAGTACACCCGGGGACACGAACACCGGGGAGCTGTTTTTT.

This clonotype has at least ten counts. The gene calls are TRBV6-5 and TRBJ2-7; perhaps TRBD1 as D (6 bases). The CDR3 spans 13 residues. The ends were cut back, 5 bases at V and 4 bases at J, with 12 bases in the middle. CDR1 is MNHEY, CDR2 SVGAGI, per germline. The CDR3 DNA reads TGTGCCAGCAGTGACCGGGACACTTACGAGCAGTACTTC. Protein: CASSDRDTYEQYF.

As to this clonotype: A read error may be the cause here, since a much bigger clone is one base away. The chain joins TRBV2 to TRBJ2-6; tentatively, D is TRBD1 (6 bases). The CDR3 spans 14 residues. Germline CDR1 is SNHLY and CDR2 is FYNNEI. The CDR3, as DNA: TGTGCCAGCAGGGATTCGTTGGGGGCCAACGCCCTGACTTTC. Amino acid sequence: CASRDSLGANALTF.

The CDR3 DNA reads TGTGCCAGCAGGGACAAGGGGGGTCTCACTGAAGCTTTCTTT. Its translation is CASRDKGGLTEAFF. The chain combines TRBV10-3 with TRBJ1-1; a weak D match, TRBD1 (6 bases). Trimming cost V 10 bases and J 4 bases, with 19 bases left between them. The CDR3 is made up of 14 amino acids. Germline assignment: CDR1 ENHRY and CDR2 SYGVKD.

With regard to this clonotype: One end of the junction varies from germline; a read error may be responsible. The rearrangement links TRBV25-1 to TRBJ1-1; possible D gene TRBD1, 6 bases. Germline V gene sequence: CDR1 MGHDK, CDR2 SYGVNS. CDR3 length: 14 residues. CDR3 nucleotides: TGTGCCAGCAGACCTAAGGGGGAGAACACTGAAACTTTCTTT. Its protein is CASRPKGENTETFF.

The gene calls are TRBV19 and TRBJ1-5, with D tentatively TRBD1 (6 bases). Trimming shortened V by 7 bases and J by 2 bases, and 12 bases separated the two germline ends. CDR3 size: 14 residues. The germline V gene encodes CDR1 LNHDA and CDR2 SQIVND (reference sequence). The CDR3 protein is CASNTGRGNQPQHF. Written as DNA, the CDR3 is TGTGCCAGTAACACAGGGAGGGGCAATCAGCCCCAGCATTTT.

For this clonotype: With a much larger clone just one base away, this may be a read error. The V gene is TRBV24-1, the J gene TRBJ1-5, with a possible D match to TRBD1 (6 bases). The CDR3 has 15 amino acids. The germline V and J ends were trimmed by 9 bases and 3 bases, with 17 bases remaining between them. Germline-derived CDR1 and CDR2 are KGHDR and SFDVKD. This CDR3 is CATGQPGAANQPQHF. As DNA, the CDR3 is TGTGCCACCGGCCAGCCGGGGGCGGCCAATCAGCCCCAGCATTTT.

In its sample, this clonotype was seen many times. The chain has TRBV7-9 and TRBJ2-5, with no clear D. The ends were cut back, 2 bases at V and 4 bases at J, with 17 bases in the middle. Germline V lookup: CDR1 SEHNR, CDR2 FQNEAQ (reference sequence). The CDR3 runs 16 residues. The CDR3 DNA reads as TGTGCCAGCAGCTTACGGGCGGTGTTTAGTGCAGAGACCCAGTACTTC. It codes for CASSLRAVFSAETQYF.

CDR3: CASSFEFEAEYF. In nucleotides, the CDR3 is TGTGCCAGCAGCTTCGAGTTTGAGGCGGAGTACTTC. This chain links TRBV7-9 with TRBJ2-7; D not resolved. CDR3 length equals 12 residues. V lost 3 bases, J lost 11 bases, and 14 bases lay in between. CDR1 is SEHNR, CDR2 FQNEAQ, per germline (reference sequence).

This clonotype was observed at least ten times. V gene TRBV7-9 combines with J gene TRBJ2-7; D possibly corresponds to TRBD1 (5 bases). CDR1 SEHNR and CDR2 FQNEAQ come from the germline V gene (reference sequence). Trimming stripped 4 bases from V and 0 bases from J, with 13 bases between. The CDR3 is 15 residues long. The CDR3 protein is CASSSPDKASYEQYF. The CDR3 coding sequence is TGTGCCAGCAGCTCCCCGGACAAGGCCTCCTACGAGCAGTACTTC.

This clonotype was found once. The chain recombines TRBV29-1 with TRBJ1-2, with a weak D call TRBD1 (5 bases). This CDR3 region has 12 residues. Between the trimmed V and J ends, which lost 8 bases and 2 bases, there was a span of 12 bases. In germline, CDR1 is SQVTM, CDR2 ANQGSEA. CDR3 sequence: CSLGTGNYGYTF. In DNA form, the CDR3 reads TGCAGCCTCGGGACGGGGAACTATGGCTACACCTTC.

The chain links TRBV9 to TRBJ2-7; D may be TRBD1 (6 bases). Judging by the DNA end, TRBJ2-1 fits better; the J call may be wrong. Per the germline V gene, CDR1 is SGDLS and CDR2 is YYNGEE. The CDR3 is 11 residues long. In DNA form, the CDR3 reads TGTGCCAGCGGACAGACGAATGAGCAGTTCTTC. It yields the protein CASGQTNEQFF.

The chain combines TRBV24-1 with TRBJ2-3; no reliable D call. The CDR3 sequence is 15 residues long. V was trimmed by 2 bases and J by 2 bases, leaving 10 bases between them. Germline CDR1 reads KGHDR; CDR2 reads SFDVKD. The CDR3 coding sequence is TGTGCCACCAGTGATTATGTCGAAGACACAGATACGCAGTATTTT. Amino acid sequence: CATSDYVEDTDTQYF.

The chain carries TRBV15 and TRBJ2-2, with TRBD2 matching 12 bases. Per the germline V gene, CDR1 is LNHNV and CDR2 is YYDKDF (reference sequence). Losses at the gene ends were 1 base for V and 5 bases for J; bases not matched to a gene: 2. The CDR3 has 16 amino acids. The DNA for the CDR3 is TGTGCCACCAGCAGAGGGGGACTAGCGGGTACCGGGGAGCTGTTTTTT. As protein: CATSRGGLAGTGELFF.

This clonotype was found once. A much larger clonotype is one base distant, so this may be a read error. The chain links TRBV7-9 to TRBJ2-5; 15 bases align to TRBD2. Germline assignment: CDR1 SEHNR and CDR2 FQNEAQ (reference sequence). The CDR3 spans 17 residues. The CDR3 DNA is TGTGCCAGTAGTCGGACTAGCGGGAGGGTTGTTCAAGAGACCCGGTACTTC. Translating gives CASSRTSGRVVQETRYF.

This clonotype appeared many times. The chain carries TRBV4-1 and TRBJ2-5; maybe TRBD2 (6 bases). The CDR3 sequence is 15 residues long. The germline CDR1 and CDR2 sequences are MGHRA and YSYEKL. The ends were cut back, 0 bases at V and 5 bases at J, with 13 bases in the middle. This CDR3 is CASSQDGGAAETQYF. CDR3 nucleotide sequence: TGCGCCAGCAGCCAAGATGGAGGGGCAGCCGAGACCCAGTACTTC.

The CDR3 DNA follows: TGCGCCAGCAGCTTGAACAGGGCTGGAACTGAAGCTTTCTTT. This gives the protein CASSLNRAGTEAFF. The gene calls are TRBV5-1 and TRBJ1-1; TRBD1 might be the D (6 bases). The CDR3 totals 14 residues. Germline V gene sequence: CDR1 SGHRS, CDR2 YFSETQ. V was shortened by 1 base and J by 5 bases, with 12 bases between the two germline ends.

The table lists this clonotype with many counts. The chain joins TRBV5-6 to TRBJ1-2; 9 bases match TRBD1. In germline, CDR1 is SGHDT, CDR2 YYEEEE. The ends lost 0 bases at V and 3 bases at J; junction bases unmatched: 6. CDR3 length: 16 amino acids. The CDR3 loop reads CASSLVDRGIDYGYTF. The CDR3 nucleotides read TGTGCCAGCAGCTTGGTGGACAGGGGCATCGACTATGGCTACACCTTC.

This clonotype has a count of ten or more. The V gene is TRBV15, the J gene TRBJ2-2; D not certain. Germline loops: CDR1 LNHNV, CDR2 YYDKDF (reference sequence). This CDR3 is built from 12 residues. The V end lost 1 base, the J end lost 9 bases, and 6 bases lay between the germline ends. Written as DNA, the CDR3 is TGTGCCACCAGCAGAGTTGACAGGGAGCTGTTTTTT. The encoded protein is CATSRVDRELFF. The whole variable domain, filled in from reference TRBV15 and TRBJ2-2, reads DAMVIQNPRYQVTQFGKPVTLSCSQTLNHNVMYWYQQKSSQAPKLLFHYYDKDFNNEADTPDNFQSRRPNTSFCFLDIRSPGLGDTAMYLCATSRVDRELFFGEGSRLTVL.